This record concerns one T cell receptor (beta chain) sequence. Clones were sequenced by immunoSEQ multiplex PCR, and TCRdb holds only the in-frame ones, with some missing. The sample carries under 350,000 clones, around 85% recorded once. The entry originates in a study of blood T cell repertoires in COVID-19. V dropped 4 bases and J dropped 1; count of bases not matched to a gene: 5. Germline assignment: CDR1 MNHEY and CDR2 SVGAGI. The CDR3 contains 15 residues. This clonotype originated in a woman in her forties with acute COVID-19. The chain uses TRBV6-5 and TRBJ2-5; 8 nucleotides align to TRBD2. Sequencing was done on a sample of PBMCs or T cells enriched from blood (not recorded which). CDR3: CASSSGGTSQETQYF. DNA for the CDR3: TGTGCCAGCAGTTCCGGGGGGACTAGCCAAGAGACCCAGTACTTC.